This T cell receptor (beta chain) originates from a study of cytotoxic CD8 clonotypes in ibrutinib-treated CLL. Details on this clone: Its matching antigen is unknown.

Target depth was 1 in 200,000 to 1 in 1 million T cells, about 10x per clonotype. The data were produced by immunoSEQ multiplex PCR, yet TCRdb's version contains in-frame clones alone and is incomplete. The sample lists 130,000 or so clones; around 84% were seen once. Whole-study results and caveats: Under therapy, public clonotypes either contracted or stayed stable, and they were uncommon. Having risen at ibrutinib response, clonality had fallen back toward baseline by progression. Timing of sampling differed between sustained-remission and progressing patients.

V shed 5 bases and J shed 0 bases, with 7 bases lying between them. Germline V gene sequence: CDR1 SGHVS, CDR2 FNYEAQ. The CDR3 covers 14 residues. The V and J genes are TRBV7-6 and TRBJ2-2; tentatively, D is TRBD1 (6 bases). The receptor comes from a human donor with chronic lymphocytic leukemia. Sequences were derived from PBMCs, sampled after 24 months of ibrutinib treatment. The chain's CDR3 is CASSRQANTGELFF. Written as DNA, the CDR3 is TGTGCCAGCAGCCGACAGGCGAACACCGGGGAGCTGTTTTTT.